This TCR beta chain was captured in a study of metastatic and nonmetastatic thyroid tumors. At the level of the study: The authors compared repertoires across blood and tumor or nodule tissue from malignant and benign thyroid patients. Points from the study as a whole: Malignant thyroid tumors reportedly exceeded benign nodules significantly in TCR beta diversity, with the difference appearing in blood and tumor.

Original handling: The study built a papillary thyroid cancer distant-metastasis classifier from CDR3 differences across clinicopathological groups. TCRdb reprocessed the PCR reads via MiXCR. What appears here as the V and J calls and clone size reflects TCRdb's work, not the paper's. There are fewer than 50,000 clones in the sample; about 15% occur only once, and 20% to 25% lies in the top ten. No treatment had been given to any patient before thyroid surgery. The CDR3 runs to 15 residues. Looked up from germline, CDR1 is MDHEN and CDR2 is SYDVKM. V gave up 5 bases and J gave up 3 bases; unmatched junction bases: 7. This clone was detected only a few times. Its antigen is unidentified.

The sequence came from a female donor with papillary thyroid cancer or a benign thyroid nodule (not recorded which). Some clones in this sample may be carry-over from other donors' samples. The chain has TRBV28 and TRBJ2-7; 10 bases match TRBD2. The sample was blood. The CDR3 coding sequence is TGTGCCAGCAGTCTCCTAGCGGGAGCTAGCTACGAGCAGTACTTC. Translation: CASSLLAGASYEQYF. The full variable domain, with the rest looked up from reference TRBV28 and TRBJ2-7, is DVKVTQSSRYLVKRTGEKVFLECVQDMDHENMFWYRQDPGLGLRLIYFSYDVKMKEKGDIPEGYSVSREKKERFSLILESASTNQTSMYLCASSLLAGASYEQYFGPGTRLTVT.